This T cell receptor beta chain was identified during a study of shared clonotypes between healthy human individuals. Donors included only healthy HIV-negative adults lacking recent acute infections or vaccinations. In the case of this clone: What it recognizes is unknown.

Overall study findings and caveats: Naive CD4 clonotypes overlapped across a handful of donors at approximately 5.3%.

Generated by immunoSEQ multiplex PCR, the TCRdb table keeps only in-frame clones and is missing some. The data show roughly 640,000 clones, almost 97% seen once. The sequenced sample was naive CD4+ T cells sorted from blood. Described subset: CD45RA+ positively selected. The TCR sequence derives from a woman aged 25 to 39 in good health.

CDR3 sequence reads: CASSAALAGYNEQFF. Written as DNA, the CDR3 is TGTGCCAGCAGCGCAGCCCTAGCGGGTTACAATGAGCAGTTCTTC. This chain connects TRBV9 to TRBJ2-1; 8 bases are shared with TRBD2. The CDR3 is made up of 15 amino acids. Trimming removed 3 bases from V and 4 bases from J; junction bases left unmatched: 6. Germline CDR1 SGDLS, CDR2 YYNGEE. Based on the CDR3 plus reference TRBV9 and TRBJ2-1, the full variable domain is DSGVTQTPKHLITATGQRVTLRCSPRSGDLSVYWYQQSLDQGLQFLIQYYNGEERAKGNILERFSAQQFPDLHSELNLSSLELGDSALYFCASSAALAGYNEQFFGPGTRLTVL.